A single sample is the source of the 17 T cell receptor beta chains below, sequenced in a study of T cell responses to AZD1222 COVID-19 vaccine. This table comes from immunoSEQ multiplex PCR, and its TCRdb copy is limited to in-frame clones, with some not included. The table shows 120,000 to 150,000 clones, with 70% to 90% occurring only once. The source was peripheral blood, collected on day 0 of AZD1222 vaccination. These receptor sequences come from an adult in good health.

The V call is TRBV28, the J call TRBJ1-5, with unresolved D. Germline loops: CDR1 MDHEN, CDR2 SYDVKM. The CDR3 has 12 amino acids. Trimming removed 6 bases from V and 3 bases from J, with 6 bases in between. CDR3 sequence: CASRDYNQPQHF. CDR3 in DNA: TGTGCCAGCAGGGATTACAATCAGCCCCAGCATTTT.

The chain employs TRBV25-1 and TRBJ2-6; 12 bases map to TRBD2. V shed 4 bases and J 2 bases; nucleotides not matched to a gene: 3. CDR1 and CDR2 from the germline V gene are MGHDK and SYGVNS. This CDR3 spans 17 amino acids. CDR3 nucleotides: TGTGCCAGCAGTGTTCTAGCGGGAGGGGCTGGGGCCAACGTCCTGACTTTC. Amino acids: CASSVLAGGAGANVLTF.

The rearrangement links TRBV29-1 to TRBJ1-5, with D possibly TRBD1 on 6 matching bases. V dropped 6 bases and J dropped 5 bases, with 11 bases sitting between them. CDR3 size: 12 residues. CDR1 SQVTM and CDR2 ANQGSEA come from the germline V gene. CDR3 sequence reads: CSVGQTDQPQHF. CDR3 bases: TGCAGCGTCGGACAGACGGATCAGCCCCAGCATTTT.

The chain's CDR3 is CASSLAGQEDTQYF. The CDR3 coding sequence is TGTGCCAGCAGCCTCGCCGGACAGGAAGATACGCAGTATTTT. The genes are TRBV3-1 (or the pseudogene TRBV3-2) and TRBJ2-3; TRBD1 aligns across 7 bases. CDR1 is LGHDT, CDR2 YNNKEL, per germline (reference sequence). The CDR3 totals 14 residues. V lost 4 bases and J lost 5; bases outside the gene matches: 6.

The chain links TRBV6-5 to TRBJ1-1; a possible D gene is TRBD1 (5 bases). The V gene's germline CDR1 is MNHEY and CDR2 SVGAGI. Trimming took off 2 bases at V and 4 bases at J, with 11 bases between the two ends. The CDR3 contains 14 residues. CDR3 DNA: TGTGCCAGCAGTTACGAGGGGCCCGGCACTGAAGCTTTCTTT. Translation: CASSYEGPGTEAFF.

The rearrangement uses TRBV7-2 and TRBJ2-1; no clear D gene. Germline assignment: CDR1 SGHTA and CDR2 FQGNSA. V lost 5 bases to trimming and J lost 6 bases, with 14 bases between them. The CDR3 spans 14 residues. The CDR3 is CASSPGARGNEQFF. The CDR3 DNA sequence: TGTGCCAGCAGCCCTGGTGCAAGAGGCAATGAGCAGTTCTTC.

This clone was recorded a few times. The chain couples TRBV21-1 to TRBJ1-6. TRBV21-1 is a recognized pseudogene. This CDR3 comprises 16 residues. This CDR3 is CASSKVRRGGNSPLHF. The CDR3 bases are TGTGCCAGCAGCAAAGTCCGCCGGGGGGGGAATTCACCCCTCCACTTT.

J is TRBJ1-1 and V is TRBV11-1; no reliable D call. V was shortened by 3 bases and J by 5 bases, with 16 bases between the two germline ends. This CDR3 is 15 amino acids long. CDR1 and CDR2 from the germline V gene are SGHAT and FQDESV (reference sequence). Here the CDR3 reads CASSLKKGLRTEAFF. The CDR3 coding sequence is TGTGCCAGCAGCTTGAAGAAGGGATTGAGGACTGAAGCTTTCTTT. Supplemented by reference TRBV11-1 and TRBJ1-1, the full variable domain reads EAEVAQSPRYKITEKSQAVAFWCDPISGHATLYWYRQILGQGPELLVQFQDESVVDDSQLPKDRFSAERLKGVDSTLKIQPAELGDSAMYLCASSLKKGLRTEAFFGQGTRLTVV.

The chain employs TRBV7-9 and TRBJ2-5; 9 nucleotides match TRBD2. CDR1 is SEHNR, CDR2 FQNEAQ, per germline (reference sequence). The CDR3 is 14 residues long. V lost 6 bases, J lost 2 bases, and 4 bases stayed unmatched. CDR3 sequence (DNA): TGTGCCAGCAGGCCTAGCGGGAAACAAGAGACCCAGTACTTC. Protein product: CASRPSGKQETQYF. Variable domain in full (rest from reference TRBV7-9 and TRBJ2-5): DTGVSQNPRHKITKRGQNVTFRCDPISEHNRLYWYRQTLGQGPEFLTYFQNEAQLEKSRLLSDRFSAERPKGSFSTLEIQRTEQGDSAMYLCASRPSGKQETQYFGPGTRLLVL.

The chain uses TRBV5-8 and TRBJ1-4; D remains ambiguous. The CDR3 runs to 11 residues. Trimming took off 2 bases at V and 6 bases at J, with 2 bases between the two ends. Germline values: CDR1 SGHTS, CDR2 YDEGEE. The CDR3 coding sequence is TGTGCCAGCAGCTTTTATGAAAAACTGTTTTTT. Protein sequence: CASSFYEKLFF.

This clone was seen a single time. CDR3 DNA: TGCGCCAGCAGCTTGGGCCAGGATTATGGCTACACCTTC. This gives the protein CASSLGQDYGYTF. The chain joins TRBV5-1 to TRBJ1-2; D gene unclear. CDR1 and CDR2 from the germline V gene are SGHRS and YFSETQ. The CDR3 extends over 13 amino acids. Trimming stripped 0 bases from V and 5 bases from J, with 8 bases between.

The V gene is TRBV10-3, the J gene TRBJ1-5; no firm D call. Trimming stripped 3 bases from V and 6 bases from J, with 9 bases between. The CDR3 is made up of 13 amino acids. Germline V CDR1 and CDR2: ENHRY, SYGVKD. In DNA, the CDR3 is TGTGCCATCAGTGATGGCGGGAGTCAGCCCCAGCATTTT. This gives the protein CAISDGGSQPQHF.

V is TRBV29-1 and J is TRBJ2-7, with D possibly TRBD2 on 5 matching bases. V was pared by 5 bases and J by 0 bases, with 11 bases between. There are 13 residues in the CDR3. Germline V lookup: CDR1 SQVTM, CDR2 ANQGSEA. The CDR3 sequence: CSVFGGSSYEQYF. Here the CDR3 DNA reads TGCAGCGTTTTCGGTGGGAGCTCCTACGAGCAGTACTTC.

DNA of the CDR3: TGTGCCAGCAGCCAAGATACCACTGAAGCTTTCTTT. It yields the protein CASSQDTTEAFF. The V call is TRBV3-1 (or the pseudogene TRBV3-2), the J call TRBJ1-1; D unresolved. The CDR3 has 12 residues. Between the trimmed V and J ends, which lost 0 bases and 4 bases, there was a span of 3 bases. Germline V gene data show CDR1 as LGHDT and CDR2 as YNNKEL (reference sequence).

The genes are TRBV5-1 and TRBJ2-5; 8 nucleotides match TRBD2. The germline CDR1 and CDR2 sequences are SGHRS and YFSETQ. The CDR3 spans 15 residues. The junction had 9 bases not matched to a gene; V was cut back by 4 bases and J by 4 bases. The CDR3, as DNA: TGCGCCAGCAGCCAGGGACTAGTTCGTGGAGAGACCCAGTACTTC. It yields the protein CASSQGLVRGETQYF.

The V and J genes are TRBV19 and TRBJ1-2; D gene uncertain. CDR3 length: 14 residues. Trimming removed 0 bases from V and 2 bases from J, with 7 bases in between. Germline V CDR1 and CDR2: LNHDA, SQIVND (reference sequence). CDR3 region: CASSIDGMNYGYTF. The CDR3 region has the DNA TGTGCCAGTAGTATAGACGGGATGAACTATGGCTACACCTTC.

The chain has TRBV9 and TRBJ2-2; 10 nucleotides agree with TRBD2. This CDR3 is built from 14 residues. Germline V gene lookup returns CDR1 SGDLS and CDR2 YYNGEE. V was pared by 5 bases and J by 4 bases, with 2 bases of the junction left unmatched. The DNA for the CDR3 is TGTGCCAGCAGAGCGGGAGGGGTCACCGGGGAGCTGTTTTTT. The encoded protein is CASRAGGVTGELFF.